One and the same sample provided the 32 T cell receptor beta chains below, sequenced in a study of blood T cells in healthy people across ages. A sample-barcoded 5' primer and a J-beta primer mix were used in a second PCR of roughly 6 to 11 cycles. Via MiXCR, TCRdb re-called the 5' RACE reads, giving one row per CDR3 protein. The repertoire holds approximately 1.5 million distinct CDR3 sequences, with 34% as singletons. The material sequenced was blood. These receptors were collected from a woman aged 25 to 39 in good health.

V gene TRBV7-2 combines with J gene TRBJ1-6; D is unclear. The CDR3 loop spans 8 amino acids. Between the trimmed V and J ends, which lost 8 bases and 12 bases, there was a span of 2 bases. Germline V gene lookup returns CDR1 SGHTA and CDR2 FQGNSA. CDR3 DNA: TGTGCCAGCGGACCCCTCCACTTT. It yields the protein CASGPLHF.

With regard to this clonotype: The germline gene is not matched at one end of the junction; a read error may be the cause. The chain combines TRBV9 with TRBJ2-1; a possible D gene is TRBD2 (6 bases). Germline assignment: CDR1 SGDLS and CDR2 YYNGEE. This CDR3 comprises 16 residues. CDR3 bases: TGTGCCAGCAGCGTAGGGGGGGATCGAGTCTACCATGAGCAGTTCTTC. As protein: CASSVGGDRVYHEQFF.

V and J are TRBV29-1 and TRBJ1-1; D perhaps matches TRBD1 (6 bases). Trimming stripped 6 bases from V and 1 base from J, with 12 bases between. Germline V gene lookup returns CDR1 SQVTM and CDR2 ANQGSEA. The CDR3 has 13 amino acids. Here the CDR3 reads CSVRGGPNTEAFF. The CDR3 nucleotides read TGCAGCGTGCGCGGGGGCCCGAACACTGAAGCTTTCTTT.

The chain combines TRBV2 with TRBJ2-7; TRBD1 agrees at 8 bases. The germline V gene encodes CDR1 SNHLY and CDR2 FYNNEI. The CDR3 contains 17 residues. The V and J ends lost 7 bases and 2 bases, in that order; junction bases with no gene match: 16. DNA for the CDR3: TGTGCCAGCACCAAAGGGACTGACAGGGGTGGCCCCTACGAGCAGTACTTC. It codes for CASTKGTDRGGPYEQYF.

This clonotype was detected only a few times. CDR3 in amino acids: CASSVEGRLGGYTF. The CDR3 DNA is TGTGCCAGCAGCGTAGAGGGGAGGCTTGGTGGCTACACCTTC. This chain links TRBV9 with TRBJ1-2; maybe TRBD1 (5 bases). The germline V gene encodes CDR1 SGDLS and CDR2 YYNGEE. This CDR3 is built from 14 residues. Trimming shortened V by 0 bases and J by 7 bases, and 13 bases separated the two germline ends.

In this sample, this clonotype turned up a few times. The chain recombines TRBV5-1 with TRBJ2-1; 8 nucleotides agree with TRBD2. Germline V CDR1 and CDR2: SGHRS, YFSETQ. This CDR3 contains 19 residues. V lost 2 bases, J lost 8 bases, and 21 bases stayed unmatched. CDR3 DNA sequence: TGCGCCAGCAGCTTCGCCCGGGGGTCTGAACTAGCGGCCGTCGATGAGCAGTTCTTC. Protein: CASSFARGSELAAVDEQFF.

The CDR3 loop is CSSRRTSGSVGNEQYF. The CDR3 bases are TGCAGCTCAAGACGGACTAGCGGGAGCGTTGGGAACGAGCAGTACTTC. The chain employs TRBV20-1 and TRBJ2-5; TRBD2 agrees at 13 bases. Judging by the DNA end, TRBJ2-7 fits better; the J call may be wrong. Germline CDR1 reads DFQATT; CDR2 reads SNEGSKA (reference sequence). The CDR3 is 16 residues long.

This clonotype was detected only once. The chain recombines TRBV5-1 with TRBJ1-6; 7 bases align to TRBD1. This CDR3 contains 16 residues. With V trimmed by 4 bases and J by 0 bases, 4 bases remained unmatched. Germline loops: CDR1 SGHRS, CDR2 YFSETQ. CDR3 sequence reads: CASSTTGSSYNSPLHF. Written as DNA, the CDR3 is TGCGCCAGCAGCACGACAGGGAGCTCCTATAATTCACCCCTCCACTTT. The variable domain in full, completed from reference TRBV5-1 and TRBJ1-6, reads KAGVTQTPRYLIKTRGQQVTLSCSPISGHRSVSWYQQTPGQGLQFLFEYFSETQRNKGNFPGRFSGRQFSNSRSEMNVSTLELGDSALYLCASSTTGSSYNSPLHFGNGTRLTVT.

On this clonotype itself: A read error may be the cause here, since a much bigger clone is one base away. V is TRBV13 and J is TRBJ2-3, with 13 positions matching TRBD2. This CDR3 comprises 18 residues. The J segment lost 4 bases and the V segment lost 4 bases, leaving 11 bases of the junction unmatched. Germline V gene lookup returns CDR1 PRHDT and CDR2 FYEKMQ (reference sequence). In DNA form, the CDR3 reads TGTGCCAGCAGCTCATGGGACCGGACTAGCGGGGGCTCAGATACGCAGTATTTT. Encoded protein: CASSSWDRTSGGSDTQYF.

The genes are TRBV20-1 and TRBJ2-3, with 7 nucleotides matching TRBD2. V shed 6 bases and J 2 bases; nucleotides not matched to a gene: 14. Germline loops: CDR1 DFQATT, CDR2 SNEGSKA (reference sequence). This CDR3 has 16 residues. The CDR3 is CSAIIGAGTATDTQYF. CDR3 coding DNA: TGCAGTGCAATCATTGGAGCGGGGACCGCCACAGATACGCAGTATTTT.

V and J are TRBV6-1 and TRBJ2-1; no clear D. Germline CDR1 reads MNHNS; CDR2 reads SASEGT. The CDR3 totals 14 residues. Between the trimmed V and J ends, which lost 3 bases and 6 bases, there was a span of 12 bases. In nucleotides, the CDR3 is TGTGCCAGCAGTGACGGTCTATACGGCAATGAGCAGTTCTTC. Amino acids: CASSDGLYGNEQFF.

The V and J genes are TRBV6-5 and TRBJ1-6, with D possibly TRBD1 on 5 matching bases. This CDR3 contains 16 residues. Germline V CDR1 and CDR2: MNHEY, SVGAGI. Deletions cut 6 bases from V and 9 bases from J, with 21 bases between. The CDR3 coding sequence is TGTGCCAGCAGGACCCGAGGCAGGGAAGGCAGTTCACCCCTCCACTTT. It specifies CASRTRGREGSSPLHF.

This sequence joins TRBV20-1 and TRBJ1-2; the D gene is possibly TRBD1 (6 bases). Germline CDR1 DFQATT, CDR2 SNEGSKA (reference sequence). V dropped 2 bases and J dropped 8 bases, with 15 bases sitting between them. This CDR3 has 13 residues. CDR3 sequence: CSARTLRGWGYTF. The CDR3 nucleotides read TGCAGTGCTAGAACCCTCAGGGGTTGGGGCTACACCTTC.

This clonotype has just a few counts. The chain carries TRBV20-1 and TRBJ1-2; D gene uncertain. The CDR3 runs 11 residues. Germline CDR1 DFQATT, CDR2 SNEGSKA (reference sequence). V shed 7 bases and J shed 4 bases, with 10 bases lying between them. DNA for the CDR3: TGCAGTGAAAGGAGGCCCTATGGCTACACCTTC. Protein product: CSERRPYGYTF.

This clonotype was seen a few times. The chain is built from TRBV29-1 and TRBJ1-1, with 9 positions matching TRBD1. The CDR3 has 15 amino acids. Germline V gene data show CDR1 as SQVTM and CDR2 as ANQGSEA. The junction had 7 bases not matched to a gene; V was cut back by 2 bases and J by 3 bases. The CDR3, as DNA: TGCAGCGTTGAAACCGGGACAGGGTTTCACACTGAAGCTTTCTTT. Protein product: CSVETGTGFHTEAFF.

This chain connects TRBV5-1 to TRBJ2-3, with 9 bases identical to TRBD2. This CDR3 region has 17 residues. The V and J ends lost 0 bases and 6 bases, in that order; junction bases with no gene match: 11. The germline gives CDR1 SGHRS, CDR2 YFSETQ. CDR3: CASSLAPSGMGSDTQYF. DNA for the CDR3: TGCGCCAGCAGCTTGGCCCCTAGCGGGATGGGAAGCGATACGCAGTATTTT.

The chain links TRBV25-1 to TRBJ2-1; TRBD2 is a possible D gene (6 bases). Germline values: CDR1 MGHDK, CDR2 SYGVNS. This CDR3 region has 17 residues. V was shortened by 7 bases and J by 0 bases, with 19 bases between the two germline ends. CDR3 sequence (DNA): TGTGCCAGCACCCCAGAGGAGGGCTCCTCCTCCTACAATGAGCAGTTCTTC. This sequence encodes CASTPEEGSSSYNEQFF.

The rearrangement uses TRBV7-6 and TRBJ2-5; D is unresolved. Germline lookup yields CDR1 SGHVS and CDR2 FNYEAQ. V lost 2 bases and J lost 4, with 8 bases in between. The CDR3 runs to 13 residues. The CDR3 reads CASSLLGSETQYF. The CDR3 DNA is TGTGCCAGCAGCTTATTGGGGTCAGAGACCCAGTACTTC.

This clonotype has a handful of counts. The CDR3 DNA sequence: TGTGCCAGGCGCCTCTTCCTCAATGAGCAGTTCTTC. Its translation is CARRLFLNEQFF. V gene TRBV21-1 combines with J gene TRBJ2-1; TRBD1, the D gene given by the table, was not confirmed from the DNA. TRBV21-1 is annotated as a pseudogene. The CDR3 is 12 residues long.

This chain joins TRBV20-1 and TRBJ1-4, with TRBD1 identical over 9 bases. This CDR3 spans 14 amino acids. The V gene's germline CDR1 is DFQATT and CDR2 SNEGSKA (reference sequence). The junction had 7 bases not matched to a gene; V was cut back by 3 bases and J by 8 bases. The CDR3 region has the DNA TGCAGTGCTAGCTCCGGGACAGGGCGCGAAAAACTGTTTTTT. Its translation is CSASSGTGREKLFF.

The chain carries TRBV6-5 and TRBJ2-6, with 7 bases identical to TRBD2. The length of the CDR3 is 16 residues. V was clipped by 6 bases and J by 1 base; unmatched bases: 6. CDR1 is MNHEY, CDR2 SVGAGI, per germline. CDR3 sequence (DNA): TGTGCCAGCAGCTCTAGCGGAGATTCTGGGGCCAACGTCCTGACTTTC. This encodes CASSSSGDSGANVLTF.

The rearrangement joins TRBV27 to TRBJ2-1; 9 nucleotides agree with TRBD1. Germline CDR1 and CDR2: MNHEY and SMNVEV (reference sequence). V was clipped by 6 bases and J by 8 bases; unmatched bases: 11. The CDR3 length is 15 residues. In DNA, the CDR3 is TGTGCCAGCAGCACCGGGACAGGGTCATACGATGAGCAGTTCTTC. Encoded protein: CASSTGTGSYDEQFF.

This clonotype turned up a few times. The rearrangement links TRBV20-1 to TRBJ2-2, with D uncertain. This CDR3 spans 15 amino acids. Germline CDR1 is DFQATT and CDR2 is SNEGSKA (reference sequence). Trimming removed 3 bases at V and 1 base at J, with 12 bases between. CDR3 bases: TGCAGTGCTAGTGTTCATACGTTGAACACCGGGGAGCTGTTTTTT. Translating it yields CSASVHTLNTGELFF.

This clonotype was seen only a few times. The V gene is TRBV20-1, the J gene TRBJ2-1; 8 bases align to TRBD1. Trimming cost V 5 bases and J 4 bases; bases outside gene matches: 7. Germline V gene data show CDR1 as DFQATT and CDR2 as SNEGSKA (reference sequence). The CDR3 runs to 14 residues. This CDR3 is CSALGTGGYNEQFF. Written as DNA, the CDR3 is TGCAGTGCTCTAGGGACAGGAGGGTACAATGAGCAGTTCTTC.

This chain uses TRBV7-6 with TRBJ2-4; TRBD1 agrees at 11 bases. V gave up 6 bases and J gave up 10 bases; unmatched junction bases: 11. The CDR3 length is 15 residues. The germline CDR1 and CDR2 sequences are SGHVS and FNYEAQ. CDR3 in DNA: TGTGCCAGCAGTTCACTCTCCGGGACAGGGGGGATTCAGTACTTC. It translates to CASSSLSGTGGIQYF.

The CDR3 here is CSASSSIPNYGYTF. CDR3 nucleotide sequence: TGCAGTGCTTCATCGTCGATACCCAACTATGGCTACACCTTC. The chain employs TRBV20-1 and TRBJ1-2; D uncertain. The germline gives CDR1 DFQATT, CDR2 SNEGSKA (reference sequence). Trimming removed 5 bases from V and 2 bases from J, with 15 bases in between. This CDR3 is built from 14 residues.

J is TRBJ2-7 and V is TRBV12-3 or TRBV12-4; 10 bases agree with TRBD1. V shed 3 bases and J 6 bases; nucleotides not matched to a gene: 5. This CDR3 has 14 residues. The CDR3 DNA sequence: TGTGCCAGCAGTTTCGTGGACAGGGGGAGCGAGCAGTACTTC. Encoded protein: CASSFVDRGSEQYF.

The chain is built from TRBV5-8 and TRBJ2-2; D uncertain. Germline V gene data show CDR1 as SGHTS and CDR2 as YDEGEE. There are 15 residues in the CDR3. V lost 2 bases and J lost 1, with 9 bases in between. The CDR3 DNA reads as TGTGCCAGCAGCTTACGTCACAGGAACACCGGGGAGCTGTTTTTT. It yields the protein CASSLRHRNTGELFF.

J is TRBJ2-7 and V is TRBV27; weak D call: TRBD1 (5 bases). The CDR3 consists of 13 residues. Per the germline V gene, CDR1 is MNHEY and CDR2 is SMNVEV (reference sequence). V lost 5 bases and J lost 4, with 12 bases in between. The CDR3 protein is CASSTWAGYEQYF. The CDR3 DNA is TGTGCCAGCAGTACTTGGGCAGGGTACGAGCAGTACTTC.

V and J are TRBV20-1 and TRBJ2-1; weak D call: TRBD2 (5 bases). The ends were cut back, 3 bases at V and 3 bases at J, with 12 bases in the middle. The CDR3 has 14 amino acids. Germline CDR1 and CDR2: DFQATT and SNEGSKA (reference sequence). The CDR3 region has the DNA TGCAGTGCTAGGGACTCGTTGGACTACAATGAGCAGTTCTTC. Translated: CSARDSLDYNEQFF.

This chain uses TRBV20-1 with TRBJ2-4; possibly TRBD1 for D (5 bases). The J call may be mistaken, given a closer DNA end match to TRBJ2-5. Germline V gene sequence: CDR1 DFQATT, CDR2 SNEGSKA (reference sequence). CDR3 size: 13 residues. The CDR3 DNA reads TGCAGTGCAAAGGGGTCGGTCCAAGAGACCCAGTACTTC. This gives the protein CSAKGSVQETQYF.

This clonotype was observed a few times. The V call is TRBV27, the J call TRBJ1-1; D possibly corresponds to TRBD1 (6 bases). The CDR3 contains 13 residues. Germline lookup yields CDR1 MNHEY and CDR2 SMNVEV (reference sequence). Trimming left V 8 bases short and J 6 bases short, with 16 bases between. The CDR3 DNA sequence: TGTGCCAGCTCAAGGGGGTTTGGGGCTGAAGCTTTCTTT. This codes for CASSRGFGAEAFF.